The 18 T cell receptor beta chains presented below share a single source sample, sequenced in a study of blood T cell repertoires in COVID-19. The protocol was immunoSEQ multiplex PCR, while the TCRdb copy is restricted to in-frame clones and leaves out a portion. The sample consists of 450,000 to 500,000 clones, about nine tenths of them appearing once. The material sequenced was PBMCs or T cells enriched from blood (not recorded which). These receptors were taken from a woman aged 60-75 years who had recovered from COVID-19.

The rearrangement joins TRBV6-5 to TRBJ2-1; TRBD2 might be the D (7 bases). CDR1 is MNHEY, CDR2 SVGAGI, per germline. V lost 0 bases and J 6 bases, leaving 12 bases between the germline ends. The CDR3 is 15 residues long. CDR3 protein: CASSYSRGGSNEQFF. CDR3 nucleotides: TGTGCCAGCAGTTACTCCAGGGGCGGGAGCAATGAGCAGTTCTTC.

V and J are TRBV5-4 and TRBJ2-6; D perhaps matches TRBD1 (6 bases). Germline V gene data show CDR1 as SGHNT and CDR2 as YYREEE (reference sequence). Trimming took 4 bases from V and 0 from J, leaving 14 bases between them. The CDR3 is 17 amino acids. The CDR3 DNA sequence: TGTGCCAGCAGCACCCTGACAGGTGACTCTGGGGCCAACGTCCTGACTTTC. It is translated as CASSTLTGDSGANVLTF.

This clone appeared a single time. This chain joins TRBV10-3 and TRBJ1-1; D is unclear. The germline gives CDR1 ENHRY, CDR2 SYGVKD. The CDR3 loop spans 15 amino acids. V lost 0 bases to trimming and J lost 3 bases, with 11 bases between them. The CDR3 nucleotides are TGTGCCATCAGTGAGTCGTTGGAGGGTTACACTGAAGCTTTCTTT. Its protein is CAISESLEGYTEAFF.

This chain links TRBV6-5 with TRBJ2-1, with no clear D. V lost 0 bases to trimming and J lost 0 bases, with 6 bases between them. Germline V gene sequence: CDR1 MNHEY, CDR2 SVGAGI. This CDR3 is built from 15 residues. CDR3 coding DNA: TGTGCCAGCAGTTACTCCAGGAACTCCTACAATGAGCAGTTCTTC. This gives the protein CASSYSRNSYNEQFF.

The rearrangement links TRBV2 to TRBJ1-3, with 7 bases identical to TRBD1. The V segment lost 6 bases and the J segment 0 bases; nucleotides outside the gene matches: 5. There are 15 residues in the CDR3. Germline V CDR1 and CDR2: SNHLY, FYNNEI. The CDR3 bases are TGTGCCAGCAGCGACAGGGCAAGCTCTGGAAACACCATATATTTT. This translates into CASSDRASSGNTIYF. The whole variable domain, filled in from reference TRBV2 and TRBJ1-3, reads EPEVTQTPSHQVTQMGQEVILRCVPISNHLYFYWYRQILGQKVEFLVSFYNNEISEKSEIFDDQFSVERPDGSNFTLKIRSTKLEDSAMYFCASSDRASSGNTIYFGEGSWLTVV.

The chain combines TRBV6-5 with TRBJ1-2, with a weak D call TRBD1 (5 bases). This CDR3 has 14 amino acids. V was clipped by 5 bases and J by 2 bases, with 12 bases between them. Per the germline V gene, CDR1 is MNHEY and CDR2 is SVGAGI. DNA of the CDR3: TGTGCCAGCAGTCCCTACAGGACGAACTATGGCTACACCTTC. Encoded protein: CASSPYRTNYGYTF.

This rearrangement joins TRBV4-1 to TRBJ2-3; 8 positions agree with TRBD2. The germline CDR1 and CDR2 sequences are MGHRA and YSYEKL. V gave up 3 bases and J gave up 6 bases; unmatched junction bases: 11. This CDR3 contains 16 residues. The CDR3 sequence is CASSHRGAGEGDTQYF. The CDR3 DNA sequence: TGCGCCAGCAGCCACAGGGGAGCGGGGGAGGGGGATACGCAGTATTTT.

This chain links TRBV28 with TRBJ1-3; no firm D call. V lost 6 bases, J lost 0 bases, and 12 bases lay in between. CDR1 and CDR2 from the germline V gene are MDHEN and SYDVKM. CDR3 length: 15 residues. This chain's CDR3 is CASRYTQNSGNTIYF. CDR3 coding DNA: TGTGCCAGCAGATATACTCAAAACTCTGGAAACACCATATATTTT.

The chain recombines TRBV10-3 with TRBJ2-1; 7 bases align to TRBD1. CDR3 length equals 12 residues. The trim removed 8 bases at V and 2 bases at J, leaving 0 bases unmatched. Germline V CDR1 and CDR2: ENHRY, SYGVKD. The CDR3 DNA reads TGTGCCATCGGGACAGCCTACAATGAGCAGTTCTTC. Its translation: CAIGTAYNEQFF.

To note about this clone: This sample also contains other DNA sequences that code for the same CDR3. V usage is TRBV19 and J usage is TRBJ2-1; the match to TRBD2 covers 11 bases. The CDR3 length is 14 residues. J was trimmed by 6 bases and V by 8 bases; bases with no gene match: 6. CDR1 LNHDA and CDR2 SQIVND come from the germline V gene (reference sequence). Written as DNA, the CDR3 is TGTGCCAGTTCTCGACTAGCGGGGAGCAATGAGCAGTTCTTC. Its protein product is CASSRLAGSNEQFF.

The table lists this clone with a few counts. This chain joins TRBV2 and TRBJ2-7, with 7 bases fitting TRBD2. CDR3 size: 14 residues. Trimming removed 4 bases from V and 4 bases from J; junction bases left unmatched: 7. Looked up from germline, CDR1 is SNHLY and CDR2 is FYNNEI. CDR3 protein: CASSATSVEYEQYF. DNA of the CDR3: TGTGCCAGCAGTGCTACTAGCGTGGAATACGAGCAGTACTTC.

This clone occurred once. The chain combines TRBV13 with TRBJ2-3, with TRBD1 as a possible D gene (5 bases). V was trimmed by 2 bases and J by 2 bases, leaving 17 bases between them. The CDR3 is 17 amino acids. Germline CDR1 and CDR2: PRHDT and FYEKMQ (reference sequence). The CDR3 is CASSLRGAERNTDTQYF. The CDR3, as DNA: TGTGCCAGCAGCTTAAGGGGCGCGGAGAGAAACACAGATACGCAGTATTTT.

V is TRBV21-1 and J is TRBJ1-3. TRBV21-1 is a pseudogene segment. This CDR3 is built from 16 residues. The CDR3 DNA follows: TGTGCCAGCAGCAACCGACCGGGGATCTCTGGAAACACCATATATTTT. It specifies CASSNRPGISGNTIYF.

The rearrangement uses TRBV6-5 and TRBJ2-2; D possibly corresponds to TRBD1 (6 bases). Trimming pared 9 bases from V and 5 bases from J, leaving 13 bases between. The CDR3 has 13 amino acids. Germline lookup yields CDR1 MNHEY and CDR2 SVGAGI. The CDR3 here is CASGTLRTGELFF. The CDR3 region has the DNA TGTGCCAGTGGGACACTTAGAACCGGGGAGCTGTTTTTT.

This chain connects TRBV2 to TRBJ2-1; 9 bases match TRBD1. The trim removed 7 bases at V and 6 bases at J, leaving 4 bases unmatched. Germline CDR1 and CDR2: SNHLY and FYNNEI. The CDR3 loop spans 13 amino acids. The CDR3 DNA sequence: TGTGCCAGCAAGGGACAGGGACTCAATGAGCAGTTCTTC. It specifies CASKGQGLNEQFF.

This clone was seen once. V is TRBV7-6 and J is TRBJ2-1, with 7 bases matching TRBD2. The CDR3 sequence is 15 residues long. Germline CDR1 SGHVS, CDR2 FNYEAQ. With V trimmed by 5 bases and J by 11 bases, 15 bases remained unmatched. The CDR3 loop reads CASSLTSGGFDQQFF. In DNA form, the CDR3 reads TGTGCCAGCAGCCTGACCTCGGGGGGTTTTGACCAGCAGTTCTTC. Full variable domain (missing parts from reference TRBV7-6 and TRBJ2-1): GAGVSQSPRYKVTKRGQDVALRCDPISGHVSLYWYRQALGQGPEFLTYFNYEAQQDKSGLPNDRFSAERPEGSISTLTIQRTEQRDSAMYRCASSLTSGGFDQQFFGPGTRLTVL.

The chain recombines TRBV6-5 with TRBJ1-6; TRBD1 aligns across 8 bases. The CDR3 sequence is 14 residues long. V shed 6 bases and J 11 bases; nucleotides not matched to a gene: 9. Germline V gives CDR1 MNHEY, CDR2 SVGAGI. DNA of the CDR3: TGTGCCAGCAGCCGCGGACAGGGATTTACACCCCTCCACTTT. It is translated as CASSRGQGFTPLHF.

This clone is a singleton in its sample. This chain connects TRBV5-1 to TRBJ1-5; 9 positions match TRBD1. V shed 4 bases and J 5 bases; nucleotides not matched to a gene: 4. The CDR3 consists of 14 residues. Per germline, CDR1 SGHRS and CDR2 YFSETQ. Written as DNA, the CDR3 is TGCGCCAGCAGCGATACAGGGGGCGATCAGCCCCAGCATTTT. This codes for CASSDTGGDQPQHF.